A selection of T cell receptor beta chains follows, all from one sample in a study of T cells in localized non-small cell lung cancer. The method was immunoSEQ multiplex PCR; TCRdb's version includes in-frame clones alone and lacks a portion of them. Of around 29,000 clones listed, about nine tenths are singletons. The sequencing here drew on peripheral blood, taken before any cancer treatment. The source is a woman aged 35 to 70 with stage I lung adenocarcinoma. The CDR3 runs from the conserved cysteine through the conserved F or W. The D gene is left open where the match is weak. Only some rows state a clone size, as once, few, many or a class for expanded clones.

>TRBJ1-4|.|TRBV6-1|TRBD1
TGTGCCAGCATTAGTACAGGGGTGGAAAAACTGTTTTTT
CASISTGVEKLFF
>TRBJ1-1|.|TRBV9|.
TGTGCCAGCAGTCCTCAGGGTCTTCGCACTGAAGCTTTCTTT
CASSPQGLRTEAFF
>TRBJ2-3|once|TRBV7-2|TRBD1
TGTGCCAGCAGCTTGAACAGGGGCGCAGATACGCAGTATTTT
CASSLNRGADTQYF
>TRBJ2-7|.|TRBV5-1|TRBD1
TGCGCCAGCAGCCCGACAGGGTCAAGGCGGGACGAGCAGTACTTC
CASSPTGSRRDEQYF
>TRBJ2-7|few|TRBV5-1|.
TGCGCCAGCAGCTTATGGCCCTCGCCCGAGCAGTACTTC
CASSLWPSPEQYF
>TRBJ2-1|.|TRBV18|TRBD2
TGTGCCAGCTCACCAAGGGATCTAGCGGTCTCCTACAATGAGCAGTTCTTC
CASSPRDLAVSYNEQFF
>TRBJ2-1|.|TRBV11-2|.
TGTGCCAGCAGCTTAGAGCTAGCCCGAGGGCATGAGCAGTTCTTC
CASSLELARGHEQFF
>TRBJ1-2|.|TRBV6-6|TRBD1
TGTGCCAGCCGTCCTGGCGGGACAGGAAACTATGGCTACACCTTC
CASRPGGTGNYGYTF
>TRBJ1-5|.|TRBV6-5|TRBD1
TGTGCCAGCAGTTCCGGCAGGGGGCTAACCCAGCCCCAGCATTTT
CASSSGRGLTQPQHF
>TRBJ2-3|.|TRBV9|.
TGTGCCAGCAGCGTAGGGACCCCATCCACAGATACGCAGTATTTT
CASSVGTPSTDTQYF
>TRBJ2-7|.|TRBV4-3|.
TGCGCCAGCAGCCAAGAATATCAGGCGGGCTACGAGCAGTACTTC
CASSQEYQAGYEQYF
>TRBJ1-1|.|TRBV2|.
TGTGCCAGCAGTGAGAGGAGGGCGCGGGCTTTCTTT
CASSERRARAFF
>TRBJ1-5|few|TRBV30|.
TGTGCCTGGAGTGCAGGGGGCAATCAGCCCCAGCATTTT
CAWSAGGNQPQHF
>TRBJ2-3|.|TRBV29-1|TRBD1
TGCAGCGCAAGAACAGGGGGCAGGAGCACAGATACGCAGTATTTT
CSARTGGRSTDTQYF
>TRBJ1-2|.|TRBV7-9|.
TGTGCCAGCACCCTACCCACCTCGGGGGGCGCCGGGGCTCGTGGCTACACCTTC
CASTLPTSGGAGARGYTF
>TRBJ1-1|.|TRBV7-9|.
TGTGCCAGCACCCAGGGTCGAGGTACGACTGAAGCTTTCTTT
CASTQGRGTTEAFF
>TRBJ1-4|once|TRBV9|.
TGTGCCAGCAGCGTTGGGCGGCAACATGAAAAACTGTTTTTT
CASSVGRQHEKLFF
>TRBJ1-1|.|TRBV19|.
TGTGCCAGTAGTATAGGGGGTGAGTTCACTGAAGCTTTCTTT
CASSIGGEFTEAFF
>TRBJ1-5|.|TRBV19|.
TGTGCCAGTAGTATCCGCCAGGGCTCTCAGCCCCAGCATTTT
CASSIRQGSQPQHF
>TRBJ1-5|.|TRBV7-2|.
TGTGCCAGCAGCCCCGGCCACAACAATCAGCCCCAGCATTTT
CASSPGHNNQPQHF
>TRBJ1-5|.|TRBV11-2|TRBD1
TGTGCCAGCAGCTTAGGACAGGGGGCCAATCAGCCCCAGCATTTT
CASSLGQGANQPQHF
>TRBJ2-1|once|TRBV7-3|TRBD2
TGTGCCAGCAGCTCCAATGGCGGGAGTGTGAATGAGCAGTTCTTC
CASSSNGGSVNEQFF
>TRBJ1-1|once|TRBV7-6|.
TGTGCCAGCAGCCCCCGGGGAGGGCAGACTGAAGCTTTCTTT
CASSPRGGQTEAFF
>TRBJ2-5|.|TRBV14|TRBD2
TGTGCCAGCAGCCGGCGACTAGCGGGAGAGGAGACCCAGTACTTC
CASSRRLAGEETQYF
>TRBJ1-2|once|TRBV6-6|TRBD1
TGTGCCAGCAGTTCCGGACAGGGCGGCTATGGCTACACCTTC
CASSSGQGGYGYTF
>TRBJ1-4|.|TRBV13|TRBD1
TGTGCCAGCAGCTTAGGAGCAGGGGGCAGAGAAAAACTGTTTTTT
CASSLGAGGREKLFF
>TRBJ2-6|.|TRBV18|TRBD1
TGTGCCAGCTCACCAAGGGGACAGGGGCGACCCAATGCCTCTGGGGCCAACGTCCTGACTTTC
CASSPRGQGRPNASGANVLTF
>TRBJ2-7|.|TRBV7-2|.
TGTGCCAGCAGTTCCCCCTCCTACGAGCAGTACTTC
CASSSPSYEQYF
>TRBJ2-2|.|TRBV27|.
TGTGCCAGCACCGCTTGGGGGGCGAGGACCGGGGAGCTGTTTTTT
CASTAWGARTGELFF
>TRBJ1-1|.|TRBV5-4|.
TGTGCCAGCAGCTTAAGGCCCGAGATACATGAAGCTTTCTTT
CASSLRPEIHEAFF
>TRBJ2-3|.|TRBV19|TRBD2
TGTGCCAGTAGTAGGAGGGCGGGAGGAGGGCAAGATACGCAGTATTTT
CASSRRAGGGQDTQYF
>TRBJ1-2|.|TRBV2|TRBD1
TGTGCCAGCAGTGAGATGAGGGACAGTTATGGCTACACCTTC
CASSEMRDSYGYTF
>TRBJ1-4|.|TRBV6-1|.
TGTGCCAGCAGTGACAGGGTAGTGGACGAAAAACTGTTTTTT
CASSDRVVDEKLFF
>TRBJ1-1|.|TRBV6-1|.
TGTGCCAGCAGTGAAGCGCTGGAGGGAGTCACTGAAGCTTTCTTT
CASSEALEGVTEAFF